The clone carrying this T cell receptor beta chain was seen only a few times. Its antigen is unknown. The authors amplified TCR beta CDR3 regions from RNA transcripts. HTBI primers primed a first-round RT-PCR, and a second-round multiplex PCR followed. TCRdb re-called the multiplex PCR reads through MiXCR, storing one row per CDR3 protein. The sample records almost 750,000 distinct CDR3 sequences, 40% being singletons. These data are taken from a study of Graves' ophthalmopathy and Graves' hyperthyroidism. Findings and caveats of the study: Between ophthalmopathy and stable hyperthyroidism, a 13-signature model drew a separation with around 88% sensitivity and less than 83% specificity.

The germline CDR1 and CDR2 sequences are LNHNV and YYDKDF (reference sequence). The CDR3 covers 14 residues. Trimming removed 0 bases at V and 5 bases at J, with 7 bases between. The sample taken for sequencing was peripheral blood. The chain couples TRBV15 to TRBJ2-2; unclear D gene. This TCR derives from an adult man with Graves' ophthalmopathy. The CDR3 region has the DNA TGTGCCACCAGCAGAGATGGGGTTACCGGGGAGCTGTTTTTT. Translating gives CATSRDGVTGELFF.